Presented here are 16 T cell receptor beta chains from one specimen sequenced in a study of vaccination and CD4 T cells after COVID-19 (dated by TCRdb to between 2020 and 2023). The treatment or condition label, read with the paper, signifies: roughly ten-day PBMC culture with coronavirus spike peptide pools or control peptides (ViraFEST assay). Libraries were constructed by PCR. TCRdb records Illumina iSeq 100 as the sequencer. At the Johns Hopkins FTIC core, DNA from the cultured CD4+ T cells underwent TCR sequencing with the Oncomine TCR Beta short-read assay. The public reads were quality trimmed at Q25 with fastp and then assembled into clones with MiXCR by TCRdb, keeping productive beta chains. When rows share a CDR3 protein, they turn into one entry using the most common DNA and genes. The sample table lists 11,000 to 15,000 distinct CDR3 sequences, roughly 27% of them with a count of one. The ten largest make up approximately 17% of the sample.

These receptors have no identified antigens. The sequencing sample was made of cultured CD4+ T cells from blood. These receptors all stem from a human donor with COVID-19.

This clonotype was recorded a few times. V and J are TRBV20-1 and TRBJ2-3; TRBD2 is a possible D gene (5 bases). The V gene's germline CDR1 is DFQATT and CDR2 SNEGSKA (reference sequence). The CDR3 is made up of 13 amino acids. V lost 2 bases and J 5 bases, leaving 11 bases between the germline ends. The CDR3 is CSARMSGGDTQYF. For the CDR3, the DNA is TGCAGTGCTAGAATGAGCGGAGGAGATACGCAGTATTTT.

This clonotype appeared once. J is TRBJ1-2 and V is TRBV28, with 10 bases lining up with TRBD1. This CDR3 comprises 15 residues. Losses at the gene ends were 3 bases for V and 3 bases for J; bases not matched to a gene: 4. From germline, CDR1 is MDHEN and CDR2 SYDVKM. CDR3 sequence reads: CASSFQTGGYYGYTF. The CDR3 bases are TGTGCCAGCAGTTTTCAGACAGGGGGCTACTATGGCTACACCTTC.

This clonotype was counted only a few times. The chain combines TRBV30 with TRBJ1-1; no clear D. This CDR3 comprises 13 residues. The V and J ends lost 5 bases and 1 base respectively, with 11 bases between them. The germline gives CDR1 GTSNPN, CDR2 SVGIG (reference sequence). CDR3 protein: CAWGRNENTEAFF. The CDR3 DNA reads as TGTGCCTGGGGCAGAAATGAGAACACTGAAGCTTTCTTT.

This clonotype has more than one count but fewer than ten. V is TRBV5-1 and J is TRBJ1-2, with 7 bases that match TRBD1. With V trimmed by 5 bases and J by 3 bases, 4 bases remained unmatched. CDR1 and CDR2 (germline): SGHRS, YFSETQ. This CDR3 has 13 residues. The CDR3 nucleotides read TGCGCCAGCAGACCGGGGACAGACTATGGCTACACCTTC. Translation: CASRPGTDYGYTF. Together with reference TRBV5-1 and TRBJ1-2, the CDR3 gives the full variable domain: KAGVTQTPRYLIKTRGQQVTLSCSPISGHRSVSWYQQTPGQGLQFLFEYFSETQRNKGNFPGRFSGRQFSNSRSEMNVSTLELGDSALYLCASRPGTDYGYTFGSGTRLTVV.

This clonotype was seen a handful of times. The chain is built from TRBV6-1 and TRBJ2-7; no definite D call. This CDR3 is 13 amino acids long. V gave up 4 bases and J gave up 3 bases, with 10 bases separating them. Germline assignment: CDR1 MNHNS and CDR2 SASEGT. The CDR3 loop reads CASSVESHYEQYF. The CDR3 bases are TGTGCCAGCAGTGTAGAGAGTCACTACGAGCAGTACTTC.

By proportion, this clonotype is medium-sized (0.01 to 0.1%). The rearrangement links TRBV20-1 to TRBJ1-5; possibly TRBD1 for D (6 bases). Trimming cost V 1 base and J 5 bases, with 18 bases left between them. There are 16 residues in the CDR3. The V gene's germline CDR1 is DFQATT and CDR2 SNEGSKA (reference sequence). The DNA for the CDR3 is TGCAGTGCTAGAGCCCAAGTCTACAGGGTGGATCAGCCCCAGCATTTT. Translated, it gives CSARAQVYRVDQPQHF.

This clonotype is medium-sized. The V and J genes are TRBV27 and TRBJ2-4; no reliable D call. This CDR3 is 14 amino acids long. Germline CDR1 and CDR2: MNHEY and SMNVEV (reference sequence). V lost 7 bases and J lost 2, with 12 bases in between. CDR3 DNA sequence: TGTGCCAGCATGGATCAGTCGACCAAAAACATTCAGTACTTC. As protein: CASMDQSTKNIQYF.

This clonotype was detected only a few times. The V call is TRBV20-1, the J call TRBJ1-6; D gene unclear. Germline CDR1 DFQATT, CDR2 SNEGSKA (reference sequence). The CDR3 runs to 11 residues. V gave up 1 base and J gave up 7 bases, with 2 bases separating them. CDR3 in DNA: TGCAGTGCTAGAGTGAATTCACCCCTCCACTTT. Translation gives CSARVNSPLHF.

This clonotype has more than one count but fewer than ten. Written as DNA, the CDR3 is TGCAGTGCAGCCTCGGGGGCTAATGAAAAACTGTTTTTT. Protein: CSAASGANEKLFF. The chain uses TRBV20-1 and TRBJ1-4; a weak D match, TRBD1 (5 bases). Germline V gives CDR1 DFQATT, CDR2 SNEGSKA (reference sequence). The CDR3 covers 13 residues. Trimming removed 6 bases at V and 3 bases at J, with 11 bases between.

The V and J genes are TRBV27 and TRBJ1-4; D is uncertain. Germline CDR1 is MNHEY and CDR2 is SMNVEV (reference sequence). The CDR3 runs to 15 residues. Trimming cost V 2 bases and J 8 bases, with 15 bases left between them. The CDR3 region has the DNA TGTGCCAGCAGTTTAAGGCACCCGCCCGGGGAAAAACTGTTTTTT. Amino acid sequence: CASSLRHPPGEKLFF.

Comment on this clonotype: This may be a read error, as it is one base from a much larger clone. The chain joins TRBV7-9 to TRBJ2-3; no clear D. The length of the CDR3 is 13 residues. CDR1 and CDR2 (germline): SEHNR, FQNEAQ (reference sequence). CDR3 nucleotides: TGTACCAGCAGCTTGAAGGGATTAGATACGCAGTATTTT. Protein product: CTSSLKGLDTQYF.

CDR3 region: CASSLRGTGGGQPQHF. The CDR3 nucleotides are TGTGCCAGCTCACTTAGGGGGACAGGGGGAGGCCAGCCCCAGCATTTT. The chain links TRBV18 to TRBJ1-5, with TRBD1 matching 11 bases. CDR3 length: 16 amino acids. Trimming cost V 4 bases and J 7 bases; bases outside gene matches: 9. Germline V gene data show CDR1 as KGHSH and CDR2 as LQKENI.

This chain uses TRBV5-1 with TRBJ1-2; 8 nucleotides line up with TRBD1. Germline-derived CDR1 and CDR2 are SGHRS and YFSETQ. V lost 7 bases and J lost 3; bases outside the gene matches: 5. The CDR3 is 13 residues long. Written as DNA, the CDR3 is TGCGCCAGCTCCACAGGGGGGGACTATGGCTACACCTTC. Amino acid sequence: CASSTGGDYGYTF.

The chain carries TRBV12-3 or TRBV12-4 and TRBJ2-5, with 9 positions matching TRBD2. J lost 4 bases, V lost 6 bases, and 6 bases had no gene match. This CDR3 comprises 14 residues. CDR3 DNA: TGTGCCAGCAGAATAGCGGGAGTACGAGAGACCCAGTACTTC. The encoded protein is CASRIAGVRETQYF.

This rearrangement joins TRBV12-3 or TRBV12-4 to TRBJ1-2; D possibly corresponds to TRBD1 (5 bases). The CDR3 loop spans 15 amino acids. Trimming removed 5 bases at V and 4 bases at J, with 17 bases between. The CDR3 sequence: CASSPPGRGPYGYTF. CDR3 coding DNA: TGTGCCAGCAGTCCCCCGGGACGGGGACCCTATGGCTACACCTTC.

This chain connects TRBV15 to TRBJ2-7, with D possibly matching TRBD1 (5 bases). In germline, CDR1 is LNHNV, CDR2 YYDKDF (reference sequence). V was pared by 0 bases and J by 2 bases, with 17 bases between. This CDR3 has 17 amino acids. CDR3 loop: CATSRDPTGTGAYEQYF. The CDR3 DNA reads as TGTGCCACCAGCAGAGATCCCACAGGCACTGGGGCCTACGAGCAGTACTTC. The full variable domain, in which reference TRBV15 and TRBJ2-7 provide the parts outside the CDR3, is DAMVIQNPRYQVTQFGKPVTLSCSQTLNHNVMYWYQQKSSQAPKLLFHYYDKDFNNEADTPDNFQSRRPNTSFCFLDIRSPGLGDTAMYLCATSRDPTGTGAYEQYFGPGTRLTVT.